The 11 T cell receptor beta chains reported below all come from one sample, sequenced in a study of CD8 T cells in ankylosing spondylitis. Study results and caveats: Roughly eight highly homologous variants made up a TCR beta motif that seemed to typify ankylosing spondylitis blood.

These receptors have no known antigen. One entry per CDR3 protein, called by TCRdb with MiXCR from the 5' RACE reads. The table lists hundreds of thousands of distinct CDR3 sequences, 10% to 15% of them singletons. Material for sequencing was blood, either unsorted or a sorted T cell fraction (not recorded which). The receptors were sampled from a male donor with ankylosing spondylitis.

This clonotype appeared many times. This rearrangement joins TRBV18 to TRBJ2-7; 9 nucleotides match TRBD1. Germline V gene data show CDR1 as KGHSH and CDR2 as LQKENI. The length of the CDR3 is 17 residues. J was trimmed by 5 bases and V by 3 bases; bases with no gene match: 14. The CDR3 sequence is CASSPTLRTGDIDEQYF. The DNA for the CDR3 is TGTGCCAGCTCACCTACCCTCAGGACAGGGGATATCGACGAGCAGTACTTC.

This clonotype was observed a few times. The J gene is TRBJ2-5, the V gene TRBV5-1, with TRBD2 matching over 7 bases. Unmatched junction bases numbered 8, after V lost 1 base and J lost 5 bases. The germline gives CDR1 SGHRS, CDR2 YFSETQ. The CDR3 is 15 amino acids. CDR3 in DNA: TGCGCCAGCAGCTTGCGGGCGGGGGAGACGGAGACCCAGTACTTC. Its protein is CASSLRAGETETQYF.

The chain has TRBV5-1 and TRBJ1-1, with 10 bases that match TRBD1. V gave up 4 bases and J gave up 2 bases; unmatched junction bases: 8. Germline values: CDR1 SGHRS, CDR2 YFSETQ. This CDR3 has 16 amino acids. CDR3 loop: CASSPRDRGFNTEAFF. For the CDR3, the DNA is TGCGCCAGCAGCCCCCGGGACAGGGGATTTAACACTGAAGCTTTCTTT.

In its sample, this clonotype was seen a few times. The V call is TRBV20-1, the J call TRBJ2-1; D is possibly TRBD1 (5 bases). Trimming removed 0 bases from V and 5 bases from J, with 8 bases in between. This CDR3 contains 13 residues. Germline-derived CDR1 and CDR2 are DFQATT and SNEGSKA (reference sequence). Here the CDR3 reads CSAREDTNNEQFF. CDR3 DNA: TGCAGTGCTAGAGAGGACACTAACAATGAGCAGTTCTTC.

This clonotype was counted only a few times. V and J are TRBV24-1 and TRBJ2-5, with 7 bases fitting TRBD1. V was pared by 3 bases and J by 3 bases, with 6 bases of the junction left unmatched. CDR3 length: 15 amino acids. Germline lookup yields CDR1 KGHDR and CDR2 SFDVKD. CDR3 nucleotides: TGTGCCACCAGTGATCGTACAGGGGCAAAAGAGACCCAGTACTTC. Translation gives CATSDRTGAKETQYF.

The sample holds a few counts of this clonotype. The chain uses TRBV6-1 and TRBJ2-3; 7 bases map to TRBD2. The CDR3 contains 17 residues. V lost 6 bases, J lost 2 bases, and 14 bases stayed unmatched. CDR1 MNHNS and CDR2 SASEGT come from the germline V gene. CDR3 coding DNA: TGTGCCAGCAGAAGAAGGCGGGCGGGAGACTACACAGATACGCAGTATTTT. Encoded protein: CASRRRRAGDYTDTQYF.

In its sample, this clonotype was seen once. The chain is built from TRBV7-9 and TRBJ2-1; D is unclear. Deletions cut 2 bases from V and 8 bases from J, with 10 bases between. The germline V gene encodes CDR1 SEHNR and CDR2 FQNEAQ (reference sequence). This CDR3 is built from 13 residues. The CDR3 loop reads CASSLNHLDEQFF. As DNA, the CDR3 is TGTGCCAGCAGCTTAAATCACTTGGATGAGCAGTTCTTC.

This clonotype was counted only a few times. The chain links TRBV7-9 to TRBJ2-5; 8 nucleotides line up with TRBD1. V lost 3 bases to trimming and J lost 4 bases; unmatched junction nucleotides: 7. The germline V gene has CDR1 SEHNR and CDR2 FQNEAQ (reference sequence). The CDR3 loop spans 15 amino acids. CDR3 in DNA: TGTGCCAGCAGCTTCCGACAGGGGCAAGCAGAGACCCAGTACTTC. Its protein is CASSFRQGQAETQYF.

This clonotype was detected many times. The rearrangement uses TRBV4-1 and TRBJ2-3; perhaps TRBD2 as D (6 bases). In germline, CDR1 is MGHRA, CDR2 YSYEKL. With 0 bases removed from V and 3 bases from J, the gap between germline ends came to 16 bases. This CDR3 has 17 amino acids. The DNA of the CDR3 is TGCGCCAGCAGCCAAGAATCGGACGGGGGATCGACAGATACGCAGTATTTT. Its protein is CASSQESDGGSTDTQYF.

Comments on this clonotype: A much larger clone differs by one base, so this may be a read error. The chain is built from TRBV21-1 and TRBJ1-6. TRBV21-1 is a pseudogene segment. This CDR3 region has 13 residues. CDR3 sequence reads: CASSKALISPLHF. The CDR3 coding sequence is TGTGCCAGCAGCAAAGCCCTAATCTCACCCCTCCACTTT.

This clonotype was observed a handful of times. V is TRBV9 and J is TRBJ1-3, with 8 bases identical to TRBD1. In germline, CDR1 is SGDLS, CDR2 YYNGEE. The CDR3 covers 16 residues. V shed 3 bases, J shed 2 bases, and the junction held 7 bases outside the gene matches. CDR3 sequence reads: CASSEGQDRAGNTIYF. The CDR3 bases are TGTGCCAGCAGCGAGGGACAGGACAGGGCTGGAAACACCATATATTTT.